This TCR beta chain was recorded in a study of cytomegalovirus exposure and HLA in healthy donors (TCRdb year 2017). Context from the whole study: An earlier analysis of approximately 640 of the donors reported more than 250 Gb of sequence data and approximately 110 million unique TCR beta sequences from roughly 200 million T cells. On average, roughly 250,000 unique TCR beta nucleotide sequences were sequenced per donor among 398 genotyped donors of the cohort, with roughly 18% of those sequences being non-productive. To predict cytomegalovirus infection status, the study combined high-throughput TCR immunosequencing, statistical association of individual TCRs with disease status, and machine learning. The study aimed to test whether cataloging public T cell receptors could reveal signatures of past pathogen exposure. All discovery cohort repertoires had been generated using a single sequencing platform. Roughly 300 gigabases of sequencing data and 70 million to 100 million unique TCR sequences were included in an early release covering several hundred HLA-typed donors. Genome-wide SNP genotypes for about 60% of the roughly 670 donors were used in a later genetic analysis, which treated that subset as a discovery cohort. Rather than drawing on any new phenotypic data, the later analysis identified candidate immune exposures from TCR beta sequences and the way those sequences occurred across donors. Several DR-DQ haplotypes were handled as single units for association and clustering, since linkage in the cohort was strong. HLA typing included class I and class II loci at four-digit resolution. The T cell repertoires of some 700 subjects were profiled by immunosequencing and related to cytomegalovirus serostatus. To study patterns of TCR occurrence, a later analysis re-analyzed previously published TCR beta repertoires from hundreds of donors and added high-resolution HLA genotyping. In an earlier analysis of about 590 of the donors, high-throughput TCR beta sequencing was used to judge whether each TCR beta V gene segment behaved as functional or pseudogenic. Donor age, sex, ethnicity and CMV serostatus were compiled together with the repertoire data. In addition to the first cohort of approximately 650 subjects, a separate validation cohort of under 150 different subjects was used. Of the roughly 400 genotyped donors, roughly 80% fell in the genetic ancestry cluster associated with self-reported Caucasian donors. Typing coverage differed by locus: A, B, C, DRB1 and DQB1 were typed in about 629-630 donors, DQA1 in about 560, DPA1 in approximately 610, and DPB1 in around 490.

Comment on this clone: Its antigen is currently not known. Per-base qualities were not stored, and no clone one base away is much larger.

The full study reports these points: The sequencing pipeline was judged likely to have produced a cluster of highly shared sequence variants as a technical artifact. A total of 150 to 200 TCR beta chains were listed by the study as associated with cytomegalovirus. Immune exposure information for the cohort was limited to CMV serostatus. Specific HLA alleles were associated with 18,000 or so TCR beta sequences at a false discovery rate of 0.05 in a later analysis. In a later genetic analysis, a missense DCLRE1C variant was associated with V-gene and J-gene trimming of TCR beta chains, and the association was replicated in an independent cohort. Across donors, most TCR sequences were observed very rarely, whereas some public TCRs were present in many individuals. According to a later analysis, parvovirus B19, influenza, CMV and Epstein-Barr virus appeared linked to several top co-occurrence clusters. Because counts were too low, roughly 18 rarely observed V segments, including chromosome 9 orphons, were left out of the earlier analysis of several hundred of the donors. In a later genetic analysis, fewer N-insertions in productive TCRs were reported among donors in an Asian-associated ancestry cluster than the roughly 640-donor mean. According to a later analysis, most CMV-associated TCR beta chains appeared to be HLA-restricted, and the HLA associations seemed to be driven largely by CMV exposure. Cytomegalovirus status was reported to be diagnosed by the classifier with high specificity and sensitivity in both the original and validation cohorts. A later analysis found that TCR association rates varied across HLA loci, with DRB1 alleles showing the most associated TCRs and HLA-C alleles the fewest. Correlated functional status among segregating V segments might reflect linkage disequilibrium, but an unknown experimental factor could not be ruled out. In a later analysis, HLA-associated TCR beta chains were found to be more clonally expanded and to have lower generation probabilities than equally common non-associated chains. Assigning TCR associations to individual alleles was difficult when HLA alleles, especially DR and DQ, strongly co-occurred. In vitro tests confirmed that a few of the cytomegalovirus-associated TCR beta chains recognize cytomegalovirus antigens. Because the 87-base-pair reads could not distinguish some IMGT-functional V segments, including TRBV6-2 and TRBV6-3, those segments were excluded. A further reported finding was that TCR beta sequences accurately predicted the HLA-A and HLA-B alleles for most subjects in the first cohort. This cohort had only TCR beta chains sequenced, and the lack of alpha or paired-chain data limited which features could be detected. Because HLA typing was missing for some donors at each locus, association tests included only the typed subset. Presence/absence analyses assumed roughly uniform sequencing depth across donors, an assumption that may not hold. An earlier analysis of 587 of the donors showed that most TCR beta V segments appeared in productive rearrangements either about 87% or about 30% of the time, which broadly matched IMGT annotations. The authors suggested that the approach could potentially be extended to other disease states and immunological phenotypes.

The library was made by the immunoSEQ multiplex PCR assay. The multiplex PCR relied on a mix of 60 forward primers for TCR Vbeta segments and 13 reverse primers for TCR Jbeta segments. The CDR3 region of rearranged TCR beta genes was amplified from genomic DNA by a multiplex PCR assay. The amplified TCR beta libraries were sequenced on the Illumina HiSeq System as 87-base-pair reads. Per the original workflow: A later analysis tallied 75 million to 85 million unique TCR beta chains across the 666 repertoires, and about 12 million of those chains were shared by two or more donors. To remove PCR and sequencing errors, raw reads were error-corrected and collapsed into unique sequences using a nearest-neighbor algorithm that merged closely related sequences. CDR3 sequences were aligned to IMGT reference sequences to assign V, D and J gene segments. For a sequence to be retained, a match of at least six nucleotides was required to both a V gene segment and a J gene segment. Rearrangements were classified as productive when the CDR3 lacked stop codons and remained in frame with V and J, and all other rearrangements were classified as non-productive. CDR3 was defined by IMGT convention, running from the second conserved V-encoded cysteine to the conserved J-encoded phenylalanine. Sequences without an unambiguous match to a single V gene segment were excluded from the earlier analysis of about 600 of the donors. An earlier analysis of some 500 of the donors classified V segments as functional when productive rearrangements were above 56.7% and as segregating when the standard deviation between donors was above 5%. A statistical classification framework was developed to diagnose cytomegalovirus status using the catalog of TCR beta chain sequences. In a later analysis, V and J genes were assigned by comparing TCR nucleotide sequences against IMGT/GENE-DB human TR gene sequences. In a later analysis, CDR3 sequences and most-parsimonious VDJ recombination scenarios were assigned using the TCRdist pipeline. In a later analysis, each TCR beta chain was defined by its CDR3 amino acid sequence together with its V-gene family, and reads lacking a unique V-gene family were excluded. In a later analysis, around 600 highly shared, low-generation-probability nucleotide sequences were removed to address suspected cross-contamination and a sequencing artifact. In a later analysis, a clonal expansion index for each public chain was calculated from normalized within-repertoire ranks of inferred template counts. In a later analysis, generation probabilities were computed with a VDJ recombination model fitted to out-of-frame rearrangements, and the resulting probabilities were checked against IGoR. In a later analysis, TCR-TCR, TCR-HLA and TCR-CMV co-occurrence was scored with hypergeometric tests, and a repertoire-size bias correction was applied to TCR pairs. In a later analysis, false discovery rates were estimated by permuting HLA or CMV assignments 20 times. In a later analysis, co-occurring TCRs were grouped with DBSCAN, and TCRdist sequence similarity was added when clustering was performed within HLA-allele-positive subsets. Co-occurrence clustering excluded repertoires with fewer than 30,000 or more than 120,000 public chains, plus five with anomalous nucleotide sharing. Entries here come from immuneACCESS through TCRdb and include only in-frame sequences with V and J called. Some clones fail to appear in such tables; in the studies checked, an unresolved V gene covers under half of the shortfall, and the cause of the remainder is unknown. V and J calls and clone size follow that table, whereas D and trimming were derived from the DNA. The table for this sample lists under 200,000 clones; about 80% of them were counted only once. The ten top clones hold over 2% of the sample.

The cohort was made up of hundreds of healthy bone marrow donors. Cohort members were all nominally healthy when sampled, although unrecorded immune exposures were likely present. The donor tested CMV seronegative, placing the donor among the 350 or so seronegative members of the cohort. Every donor gave a peripheral blood sample, and the peripheral blood mononuclear cells from that sample were used for TCR beta sequencing. The Qiagen DNeasy Blood Extraction Kit was used to extract genomic DNA from the blood cell samples. CDR1 MGHRA and CDR2 YSYEKL were looked up in the germline V gene. V gives up 4 bases and J gives up 4 bases, and the segment between their germline ends measures 19 bases. There are 17 amino acids in the CDR3, from cysteine to phenylalanine inclusive. Only the CDR3 DNA is retained, 51 bases long and in frame from the first base.

The clonotype originates from a man aged 55 to 70 in good health and CMV-seronegative. Recombination connected TRBV4-1 to TRBJ2-2; D gene: possibly TRBD2, on 6 matching bases. Source material: PBMCs. Read as DNA, the sequence is TGCGCCAGCAGCCCTAGGCGGAGGGAGATAGCCACCGGGGAGCTGTTTTTT. Translated, it gives CASSPRRREIATGELFF.